This T cell receptor (beta chain) was identified in a study of vaccination and CD4 T cells after COVID-19. Study-wide results and limits: Detection of a median roughly 83% of reactive clones in convalescent patients was confined to the period after vaccination. Researchers report that 304 of 307 vaccine-specific clones in convalescent patients proved spike mono-reactive.

The germline V gene has CDR1 SGHRS and CDR2 YFSETQ. This CDR3 has 15 residues. The J segment lost 4 bases and the V segment lost 4 bases, leaving 7 bases of the junction unmatched. Sample treatment: approximately nine-day PBMC culture with coronavirus spike peptide pools or control peptides (ViraFEST assay). First, ViraFEST expanded antigen-specific T cells with peptide pools, and next it sequenced the TCRs. The Oncomine TCR Beta short-read assay sequenced DNA from cultured CD4+ T cells. Genomic DNA from cultured CD4+ T cells was extracted. TCRdb analysed the PCR reads with MiXCR anew, one entry per CDR3 protein. This table holds around 12,000 distinct CDR3 sequences, around half found once. Remarks on this clonotype: Its antigen is still unknown.

The sequence derives from a human donor who had recovered from COVID-19. Sequenced input: CD4+ T cells from blood, cultured in vitro. The chain couples TRBV5-1 to TRBJ2-2; 7 bases line up with TRBD1. The CDR3 coding sequence is TGCGCCAGCAGCCGAGGGGGCGCGGGCACCGGGGAGCTGTTTTTT. It specifies CASSRGGAGTGELFF.